The 32 T cell receptor beta chains listed next were all sequenced from one sample in a study of spatial heterogeneity in lung cancer. General study results and limits: Tumor mutation counts were tracked by expanded intratumoral alpha and beta TCR counts.

These TCRs' antigens remain unknown. This sample's time point: sample taken at primary tumor resection. TCRdb re-derived calls from the 5' RACE reads in MiXCR, one entry per CDR3 protein. The repertoire holds about 28,000 distinct CDR3 sequences, with under 8.5% as singletons. Material: lung tumor tissue, obtained at surgery. The origin of the receptors is a male donor with early-stage non-small cell lung cancer.

This chain connects TRBV20-1 to TRBJ2-3; 12 positions agree with TRBD1. The length of the CDR3 is 16 residues. Germline CDR1 is DFQATT and CDR2 is SNEGSKA (reference sequence). V lost 0 bases, J lost 3 bases, and 4 bases stayed unmatched. The CDR3 sequence: CSARDPGQGATDTQYF. Written as DNA, the CDR3 is TGCAGTGCTAGAGACCCGGGACAGGGGGCGACAGATACGCAGTATTTT.

The chain links TRBV6-1 to TRBJ1-3, with TRBD1 matching over 10 bases. The trim removed 0 bases at V and 8 bases at J, leaving 1 base unmatched. The CDR3 length is 14 residues. Per germline, CDR1 MNHNS and CDR2 SASEGT. The CDR3 here is CASSEADRGDTIYF. The DNA of the CDR3 is TGTGCCAGCAGTGAAGCGGACAGGGGGGACACCATATATTTT.

In its sample, this clonotype was seen many times. This chain links TRBV2 with TRBJ2-7, with D possibly matching TRBD1 (5 bases). The V gene's germline CDR1 is SNHLY and CDR2 FYNNEI. Trimming took off 4 bases at V and 4 bases at J, with 23 bases between the two ends. This CDR3 comprises 17 residues. CDR3 DNA: TGTGCCAGCAGTGTCGATGGGGCCCCCTGGGGTAGTTACGAGCAGTACTTC. Translating gives CASSVDGAPWGSYEQYF.

The sample holds a few counts of this clonotype. The chain links TRBV12-3 or TRBV12-4 to TRBJ2-7; the match to TRBD1 covers 9 bases. The length of the CDR3 is 14 residues. The J segment lost 2 bases and the V segment lost 7 bases, leaving 6 bases of the junction unmatched. CDR3 nucleotides: TGTGCCAGCAACGACAGGGGGTCCCCCTACGAGCAGTACTTC. This gives the protein CASNDRGSPYEQYF.

The table lists this clonotype with many counts. The V call is TRBV20-1, the J call TRBJ2-1; TRBD2 agrees at 13 bases. CDR1 is DFQATT, CDR2 SNEGSKA, per germline (reference sequence). CDR3 size: 16 residues. The trim removed 4 bases at V and 4 bases at J, leaving 7 bases unmatched. The CDR3 region has the DNA TGCAGTGCTAACCATCCGGGACTAGCGGGATACAATGAGCAGTTCTTC. Its translation: CSANHPGLAGYNEQFF.

This clonotype was recorded at least ten times. The chain links TRBV12-3 or TRBV12-4 to TRBJ1-1, with D maybe TRBD1 (6 bases). The CDR3 contains 12 residues. The V end lost 10 bases, the J end lost 1 base, and 10 bases lay between the germline ends. The CDR3 here is CATRGGNTEAFF. The DNA for the CDR3 is TGTGCCACAAGGGGGGGGAACACTGAAGCTTTCTTT.

This clonotype was recorded at least ten times. The genes are TRBV7-9 and TRBJ2-5, with 11 bases lining up with TRBD2. The V gene end was trimmed by 3 bases and the J gene end by 6 bases; junction bases not matched to a gene: 3. Germline values: CDR1 SEHNR, CDR2 FQNEAQ (reference sequence). This CDR3 is 14 amino acids long. The CDR3 region has the DNA TGTGCCAGCAGCTTGACTAGCGGGGCAAAGACCCAGTACTTC. Encoded protein: CASSLTSGAKTQYF.

This clonotype was seen ten or more times. The rearrangement joins TRBV27 to TRBJ2-7; 10 bases match TRBD1. The CDR3 spans 16 residues. The germline gives CDR1 MNHEY, CDR2 SMNVEV (reference sequence). V lost 2 bases and J lost 1; bases outside the gene matches: 5. The CDR3 DNA sequence: TGTGCCAGCAGTTTAAGTGGGACAGGGGCTTCCTACGAGCAGTACTTC. This codes for CASSLSGTGASYEQYF.

This clonotype rates as medium-sized (0.01 to 0.1%). The V and J genes are TRBV10-2 and TRBJ1-6; D ambiguous. Trimming stripped 2 bases from V and 7 bases from J, with 6 bases between. The germline gives CDR1 WSHSY, CDR2 SAAADI. The CDR3 is made up of 13 amino acids. The CDR3 sequence is CASSEHMNSPLHF. CDR3 nucleotide sequence: TGCGCCAGCAGTGAGCATATGAATTCACCCCTCCACTTT.

This clonotype was seen at least ten times. This chain uses TRBV4-2 with TRBJ1-6; D is possibly TRBD1 (5 bases). Trimming left V 0 bases short and J 4 bases short, with 13 bases between. Germline values: CDR1 LGHNA, CDR2 YNFKEQ. The CDR3 spans 17 residues. The CDR3 DNA sequence: TGTGCCAGCAGCCAAGACTACGCAGGGTTTTATAATTCACCCCTCCACTTT. Amino acids: CASSQDYAGFYNSPLHF.

In its sample, this clonotype was seen many times. The chain is built from TRBV20-1 and TRBJ1-1, with 9 bases that match TRBD1. This CDR3 comprises 15 residues. In germline, CDR1 is DFQATT, CDR2 SNEGSKA (reference sequence). V lost 1 base and J lost 0; bases outside the gene matches: 3. Here the CDR3 DNA reads TGCAGTGCTAGAGCATGGGACAGGGTGAACACTGAAGCTTTCTTT. It encodes CSARAWDRVNTEAFF.

A remark on this clonotype: A single base separates this from a much larger clone, so it may be a read error. The chain recombines TRBV28 with TRBJ2-5; D is unresolved. The CDR3 contains 12 residues. The V gene lost 1 base and the J gene lost 7 bases, with 7 bases spanning the gap. Germline V gene lookup returns CDR1 MDHEN and CDR2 SYDVKM. The CDR3 reads CASSLLEVTQYF. The CDR3 bases are TGTGCCAGCAGTTTATTGGAAGTGACCCAGTACTTC.

This clonotype was seen at least ten times. The genes are TRBV28 and TRBJ2-1; no reliable D call. This CDR3 spans 15 amino acids. Germline CDR1 is MDHEN and CDR2 is SYDVKM. V was shortened by 2 bases and J by 0 bases, with 8 bases between the two germline ends. CDR3 nucleotide sequence: TGTGCCAGCAGTTTACCGATTAGCTCCTACAATGAGCAGTTCTTC. Encoded protein: CASSLPISSYNEQFF.

The chain joins TRBV2 to TRBJ2-3; D is perhaps TRBD2 (7 bases). This CDR3 region has 13 residues. Germline values: CDR1 SNHLY, CDR2 FYNNEI. V was shortened by 6 bases and J by 4 bases, with 11 bases between the two germline ends. The CDR3 nucleotides read TGTGCCAGCAGATCCGGGGGGCCAGATACGCAGTATTTT. This gives the protein CASRSGGPDTQYF. The whole variable domain, filled in from reference TRBV2 and TRBJ2-3, reads EPEVTQTPSHQVTQMGQEVILRCVPISNHLYFYWYRQILGQKVEFLVSFYNNEISEKSEIFDDQFSVERPDGSNFTLKIRSTKLEDSAMYFCASRSGGPDTQYFGPGTRLTVL.

There are many counts of this clonotype. The CDR3 DNA follows: TGTGCCAGCCGTACATTTTCGGGCAATCAGCCCCAGCATTTT. Translation gives CASRTFSGNQPQHF. The J gene is TRBJ1-5, the V gene TRBV6-5; no definite D call. CDR3 length equals 14 residues. With 8 bases removed from V and 2 bases from J, the gap between germline ends came to 13 bases. CDR1 MNHEY and CDR2 SVGAGI come from the germline V gene.

Regarding this clonotype: At one end, the junction sequence differs from germline, possibly due to a read error. The chain couples TRBV27 to TRBJ2-2, with D tentatively TRBD1 (6 bases). The CDR3 loop spans 19 amino acids. Per germline, CDR1 MNHEY and CDR2 SMNVEV (reference sequence). The CDR3 DNA follows: TGTGTCAGCAGTTTATTCGGTTTTAGGGGCAGGGGCGACACCGGGGAGCTGTTTTTT. This codes for CVSSLFGFRGRGDTGELFF.

In this sample, this clonotype turned up many times. The genes are TRBV12-3 or TRBV12-4 and TRBJ2-1; perhaps TRBD2 as D (6 bases). Trimming stripped 3 bases from V and 9 bases from J, with 12 bases between. The length of the CDR3 is 13 residues. CDR3 loop: CASSFGGLSEQFF. CDR3 DNA sequence: TGTGCCAGCAGTTTTGGAGGGTTAAGTGAGCAGTTCTTC.

This clonotype came up many times. The rearrangement uses TRBV4-1 and TRBJ1-5; D gene ambiguous. The CDR3 runs 13 residues. Germline CDR1 is MGHRA and CDR2 is YSYEKL. The ends were cut back, 3 bases at V and 3 bases at J, with 6 bases in the middle. The CDR3 region is CASSQGFNQPQHF. CDR3 sequence (DNA): TGCGCCAGCAGCCAGGGTTTCAATCAGCCCCAGCATTTT.

The chain is built from TRBV5-4 and TRBJ2-5; 9 bases match TRBD2. V was pared by 2 bases and J by 4 bases, with 9 bases of the junction left unmatched. The germline V gene has CDR1 SGHNT and CDR2 YYREEE (reference sequence). The CDR3 sequence is 16 residues long. The CDR3 DNA follows: TGTGCCAGCAGCTTTCTAGCGGGGCCCGAAGGAGAGACCCAGTACTTC. The encoded protein is CASSFLAGPEGETQYF.

This clonotype was counted at least ten times. The J gene is TRBJ2-3, the V gene TRBV11-2; D is possibly TRBD2 (5 bases). Germline loops: CDR1 SGHAT, CDR2 FQNNGV. V was cut by 1 base and J by 2 bases, with 7 bases left in between. There are 14 residues in the CDR3. CDR3 sequence: CASSLAGYTDTQYF. CDR3 sequence (DNA): TGTGCCAGCAGCTTAGCGGGGTACACAGATACGCAGTATTTT.

This clonotype came up many times. The CDR3 DNA reads TGTGCCAGCAGCCGGGGGAGGCAGAATCAGCCCCAGCATTTT. It is translated as CASSRGRQNQPQHF. The chain couples TRBV3-1 to TRBJ1-5, with D tentatively TRBD1 (5 bases). This CDR3 has 14 residues. The V gene lost 4 bases and the J gene lost 4 bases, with 11 bases spanning the gap. Germline loops: CDR1 LGHDT, CDR2 YNNKEL (reference sequence).

The chain carries TRBV10-1 and TRBJ2-7; D gene uncertain. Trimming cost V 0 bases and J 5 bases, with 8 bases left between them. Germline CDR1 reads WNHNN; CDR2 reads SYGVQD (reference sequence). This CDR3 contains 13 residues. Here the CDR3 reads CASSESNWNEQYF. The CDR3 bases are TGCGCCAGCAGTGAGTCTAACTGGAACGAGCAGTACTTC.

In this sample, this clonotype is medium-sized. The rearrangement joins TRBV9 to TRBJ2-2; D is unresolved. The CDR3 is 12 residues long. V lost 3 bases, J lost 9 bases, and 9 bases lay in between. Germline V gene lookup returns CDR1 SGDLS and CDR2 YYNGEE. The chain's CDR3 is CASSANSWELFF. The CDR3 bases are TGTGCCAGCAGCGCGAATAGTTGGGAGCTGTTTTTT.

The rearrangement uses TRBV29-1 and TRBJ1-1; D is possibly TRBD1 (6 bases). Trimming pared 7 bases from V and 1 base from J, leaving 13 bases between. There are 13 residues in the CDR3. Germline CDR1 is SQVTM and CDR2 is ANQGSEA. As DNA, the CDR3 is TGCAGCGCCGTGACAGGTTCGAACACTGAAGCTTTCTTT. Its protein is CSAVTGSNTEAFF.

This clonotype has just a few counts. V and J are TRBV4-3 and TRBJ1-6; D not certain. The CDR3 has 18 residues. V lost 0 bases, J lost 0 bases, and 12 bases lay in between. CDR1 is LGHNA, CDR2 YSLEER, per germline. The CDR3 sequence is CASSQEFRGGSYNSPLHF. CDR3 nucleotides: TGCGCCAGCAGCCAAGAGTTCCGGGGAGGCTCCTATAATTCACCCCTCCACTTT.

At least ten counts were recorded for this clonotype. The chain joins TRBV12-3 or TRBV12-4 to TRBJ1-5; D remains unclear. V lost 5 bases and J 6 bases, leaving 14 bases between the germline ends. The CDR3 loop spans 14 amino acids. The chain's CDR3 is CASSVLGSPQPQHF. CDR3 DNA sequence: TGTGCCAGCAGTGTGCTGGGGTCGCCTCAGCCCCAGCATTTT.

This clonotype occurred many times. This sequence joins TRBV7-4 and TRBJ1-5; possibly TRBD1 for D (5 bases). CDR1 is SGHVT, CDR2 SQSDAQ, per germline. V was shortened by 6 bases and J by 0 bases, with 12 bases between the two germline ends. The CDR3 sequence is 15 residues long. The CDR3 nucleotides read TGTGCCAGCAGACAGGACTGTTATAGCAATCAGCCCCAGCATTTT. This encodes CASRQDCYSNQPQHF.

This clonotype was recorded a few times. The chain couples TRBV7-9 to TRBJ1-6, with D uncertain. Germline CDR1 SEHNR, CDR2 FQNEAQ (reference sequence). V was pared by 5 bases and J by 10 bases, with 12 bases between. The CDR3 consists of 13 residues. CDR3 coding DNA: TGTGCCAGCAGCCCCCTAGTTAGCTCACCCCTCCACTTT. Amino acids: CASSPLVSSPLHF.

This clonotype was found many times. V is TRBV30 and J is TRBJ1-2; no definite D call. V lost 2 bases and J 0 bases, leaving 10 bases between the germline ends. Germline CDR1 and CDR2: GTSNPN and SVGIG (reference sequence). This CDR3 region has 14 residues. Here the CDR3 reads CAWSPSSTNYGYTF. CDR3 DNA: TGTGCCTGGAGTCCGTCATCTACTAACTATGGCTACACCTTC.

With regard to this clonotype: A much larger clonotype is one base distant, so this may be a read error. The CDR3 DNA reads as TGTGCCAGCAGCCCAAGGACAGGATCCTACGAGCAGTACTTC. Its translation: CASSPRTGSYEQYF. The chain has TRBV7-2 and TRBJ2-7; 7 bases match TRBD1. The junction had 5 bases not matched to a gene; V was cut back by 5 bases and J by 1 base. Per germline, CDR1 SGHTA and CDR2 FQGNSA. The CDR3 consists of 14 residues. Supplemented by reference TRBV7-2 and TRBJ2-7, the full variable domain reads GAGVSQSPSNKVTEKGKDVELRCDPISGHTALYWYRQSLGQGLEFLIYFQGNSAPDKSGLPSDRFSAERTGGSVSTLTIQRTQQEDSAVYLCASSPRTGSYEQYFGPGTRLTVT.

This clonotype appeared many times. The chain joins TRBV29-1 to TRBJ2-2; no clear D gene. V gave up 3 bases and J gave up 2 bases, with 16 bases separating them. This CDR3 contains 16 residues. The germline V gene encodes CDR1 SQVTM and CDR2 ANQGSEA. In nucleotides, the CDR3 is TGCAGCGTTGATCCGACGGAGCGTTTTAACACCGGGGAGCTGTTTTTT. Its translation: CSVDPTERFNTGELFF.

Ten or more counts support this clonotype. The rearrangement uses TRBV5-1 and TRBJ2-1; 9 positions match TRBD2. Trimming took 3 bases from V and 8 from J; bases not matched to a gene: 6. CDR1 SGHRS and CDR2 YFSETQ come from the germline V gene. The CDR3 runs 14 residues. The CDR3 sequence is CASSSGLANYEQFF. The CDR3 coding sequence is TGCGCCAGCAGCTCTGGACTAGCGAATTATGAGCAGTTCTTC. The whole variable domain, remainder taken from reference TRBV5-1 and TRBJ2-1, is KAGVTQTPRYLIKTRGQQVTLSCSPISGHRSVSWYQQTPGQGLQFLFEYFSETQRNKGNFPGRFSGRQFSNSRSEMNVSTLELGDSALYLCASSSGLANYEQFFGPGTRLTVL.